Presented here are 14 T cell receptor beta chains from one specimen sequenced in a study of blood T cell repertoires in COVID-19. Profiling relied on immunoSEQ multiplex PCR, and the TCRdb table lists in-frame clones only, not all of them. The sample contains some 70,000 clones, over 70% of which appear only once. The sample was peripheral blood. The receptors were sampled from a man over 45 with active COVID-19.

V usage is TRBV30 and J usage is TRBJ2-3; 10 bases line up with TRBD1. V was clipped by 1 base and J by 6 bases; unmatched bases: 13. The CDR3 is made up of 17 amino acids. Looked up from germline, CDR1 is GTSNPN and CDR2 is SVGIG (reference sequence). CDR3 DNA: TGTGCCTGGAGTGCCTACTGGACAGGGGGAGAGGAGGATACGCAGTATTTT. Amino acid sequence: CAWSAYWTGGEEDTQYF.

The chain has TRBV30 and TRBJ1-2; D possibly corresponds to TRBD1 (5 bases). The CDR3 length is 17 residues. CDR1 and CDR2 (germline): GTSNPN, SVGIG (reference sequence). The V end was cut by 1 base, the J end by 6 bases, with 24 bases between. DNA of the CDR3: TGTGCCTGGAGTGGGGGCCGGGACCCCTCAGGAGGGAATGGCTACACCTTC. Amino acids: CAWSGGRDPSGGNGYTF. The full variable domain, rest sourced from reference TRBV30 and TRBJ1-2, is SQTIHQWPATLVQPVGSPLSLECTVEGTSNPNLYWYRQAAGRGLQLLFYSVGIGQISSEVPQNLSASRPQDRQFILSSKKLLLSDSGFYLCAWSGGRDPSGGNGYTFGSGTRLTVV.

The CDR3 loop reads CATRLTGGANEQFF. As DNA, the CDR3 is TGTGCCACGAGACTAACGGGAGGGGCCAATGAGCAGTTCTTC. The rearrangement uses TRBV19 and TRBJ2-1, with TRBD2 matching over 8 bases. The CDR3 loop spans 14 amino acids. With V trimmed by 10 bases and J by 6 bases, 11 bases remained unmatched. Germline V lookup: CDR1 LNHDA, CDR2 SQIVND (reference sequence).

CDR3 amino acids: CASSLKRGQTEAFF. The CDR3 nucleotides are TGTGCCAGCAGCTTAAAGAGGGGGCAAACTGAAGCTTTCTTT. The V gene is TRBV5-6, the J gene TRBJ1-1, with 7 bases that match TRBD1. CDR3 length equals 14 residues. The germline V gene has CDR1 SGHDT and CDR2 YYEEEE. V lost 2 bases to trimming and J lost 5 bases; unmatched junction nucleotides: 6.

The chain carries TRBV5-1 and TRBJ1-2; TRBD1 might be the D (5 bases). This CDR3 contains 18 residues. CDR1 SGHRS and CDR2 YFSETQ come from the germline V gene. Trimming pared 4 bases from V and 4 bases from J, leaving 26 bases between. In DNA, the CDR3 is TGCGCCAGCAGCGGGGAGTATTCGGGCGGAGCGGGGACCTATGGCTACACCTTC. It encodes CASSGEYSGGAGTYGYTF.

The chain employs TRBV7-3 and TRBJ2-2; D possibly corresponds to TRBD1 (6 bases). The germline V and J ends were trimmed by 5 bases and 0 bases, with 13 bases remaining between them. Germline V lookup: CDR1 SGHTA, CDR2 FQGTGA. CDR3 length equals 16 residues. The CDR3, as DNA: TGTGCCAGCAGCCCGACGGACAGCGCGAACACCGGGGAGCTGTTTTTT. It is translated as CASSPTDSANTGELFF. The entire variable domain, with the rest obtained from reference TRBV7-3 and TRBJ2-2, is as follows: GAGVSQTPSNKVTEKGKYVELRCDPISGHTALYWYRQSLGQGPEFLIYFQGTGAADDSGLPNDRFFAVRPEGSVSTLKIQRTERGDSAVYLCASSPTDSANTGELFFGEGSRLTVL.

The gene calls are TRBV18 and TRBJ2-7; 8 bases fit TRBD2. The CDR3 runs to 15 residues. The junction had 10 bases not matched to a gene; V was cut back by 3 bases and J by 6 bases. CDR1 and CDR2 (germline): KGHSH, LQKENI. The CDR3 protein is CASSPTGAGVGEQYF. The CDR3 DNA sequence: TGTGCCAGCTCACCGACAGGAGCGGGAGTGGGCGAGCAGTACTTC. Full variable domain (missing parts from reference TRBV18 and TRBJ2-7): NAGVMQNPRHLVRRRGQEARLRCSPMKGHSHVYWYRQLPEEGLKFMVYLQKENIIDESGMPKERFSAEFPKEGPSILRIQQVVRGDSAAYFCASSPTGAGVGEQYFGPGTRLTVT.

The V gene is TRBV5-1, the J gene TRBJ2-3, with 7 bases that match TRBD2. The CDR3 totals 16 residues. After removal of 4 bases from V and 1 base from J, the junction contained 9 bases not matched to a gene. CDR1 SGHRS and CDR2 YFSETQ come from the germline V gene. This CDR3 is CASSHDTRGGTDTQYF. In DNA, the CDR3 is TGCGCCAGCAGCCACGATACTCGGGGGGGCACAGATACGCAGTATTTT.

The gene calls are TRBV7-3 and TRBJ1-1, with TRBD1 as a possible D gene (5 bases). Per germline, CDR1 SGHTA and CDR2 FQGTGA. The CDR3 contains 13 residues. Trimming took off 5 bases at V and 12 bases at J, with 19 bases between the two ends. The CDR3 sequence is CASSPQGIRETFF. CDR3 bases: TGTGCCAGCAGCCCCCAAGGGATCAGGGAAACTTTCTTT.

This clone appeared a few times. The genes are TRBV7-9 and TRBJ1-1; TRBD1 might be the D (5 bases). The CDR3 loop spans 15 amino acids. Germline V gene lookup returns CDR1 SEHNR and CDR2 FQNEAQ (reference sequence). V lost 3 bases and J lost 8, with 19 bases in between. CDR3 sequence (DNA): TGTGCCAGCAGCTTTGGCTCGGAGAGATCAGGGGAAGCTTTCTTT. Encoded protein: CASSFGSERSGEAFF.

The rearrangement uses TRBV4-3 and TRBJ2-7; 9 positions match TRBD2. Germline assignment: CDR1 LGHNA and CDR2 YSLEER. V dropped 0 bases and J dropped 9; count of bases not matched to a gene: 18. CDR3 length: 18 amino acids. CDR3 protein: CASSQDASGAARYGGQYF. As DNA, the CDR3 is TGCGCCAGCAGCCAAGACGCTAGCGGGGCGGCACGCTACGGGGGGCAGTACTTC.

CDR3 in DNA: TGTGCCAGCAGTTTTGCGACTAGCGGGGGGTCCTTTCAGTATTTT. This gives the protein CASSFATSGGSFQYF. The J gene is TRBJ2-3, the V gene TRBV27, with TRBD2 matching 13 bases. This CDR3 contains 15 residues. V shed 3 bases, J shed 12 bases, and the junction held 9 bases outside the gene matches. Germline V lookup: CDR1 MNHEY, CDR2 SMNVEV (reference sequence).

The chain uses TRBV6-5 and TRBJ1-1; D unclear. Germline V CDR1 and CDR2: MNHEY, SVGAGI. V was cut by 0 bases and J by 1 base, with 9 bases left in between. The CDR3 contains 15 residues. The CDR3 sequence: CASSYSIRENTEAFF. As DNA, the CDR3 is TGTGCCAGCAGTTACTCTATACGAGAGAACACTGAAGCTTTCTTT.

This rearrangement joins TRBV2 to TRBJ2-5, with 10 positions matching TRBD1. CDR1 and CDR2 (germline): SNHLY, FYNNEI. There are 15 residues in the CDR3. After removal of 4 bases from V and 5 bases from J, the junction contained 7 bases not matched to a gene. CDR3 loop: CASSGQGARGETQYF. DNA of the CDR3: TGTGCCAGCAGTGGACAGGGGGCACGGGGGGAGACCCAGTACTTC.